This record concerns one TCR beta chain sequence. Generated by immunoSEQ multiplex PCR, the TCRdb table keeps only in-frame clones and is missing some. Of just over 2,000,000 clones in the sample, 85% to 95% were seen once. The V end was cut by 5 bases, the J end by 0 bases, with 8 bases between. Germline values: CDR1 LGHNA, CDR2 YSLEER. CDR3 length: 14 amino acids. The source of the sample is a study of shared clonotypes between healthy human individuals. This TCR derives from a man aged 18 to 29 in good health. Sequencing was performed on naive CD4+ T cells sorted from blood. Subset here: CD45RA+ positively selected. This rearrangement joins TRBV4-3 to TRBJ1-5; no definite D call. CDR3 residues: CASSTTVSNQPQHF. The CDR3 DNA reads as TGCGCCAGCAGCACGACTGTTAGCAATCAGCCCCAGCATTTT.